Listed here are 17 T cell receptor beta chains from one sample, sequenced in a study of cytomegalovirus exposure and HLA in healthy donors. Amplification used 60 Vbeta primers and 13 Jbeta primers. Here immunoSEQ multiplex PCR was the method, and the copy in TCRdb shows in-frame clones only, minus some. Here the sample spans under 150,000 clones, approximately 80% being singletons. Sequenced: PBMCs. The receptors here all came from a woman in her forties or fifties in good health and CMV-seropositive.

CDR3 sequence reads: CASSVEQDRVNIYEQYF. In DNA form, the CDR3 reads TGTGCCAGCAGTGTGGAGCAGGACAGGGTGAACATCTACGAGCAGTACTTC. The gene calls are TRBV2 and TRBJ2-7; 8 bases match TRBD1. Germline assignment: CDR1 SNHLY and CDR2 FYNNEI. Germline trimming cut 4 bases from V and 3 bases from J; bases unmatched to any gene: 14. The CDR3 is 17 residues long.

The rearrangement joins TRBV6-5 to TRBJ1-1; D not certain. The CDR3 runs 14 residues. Deletions cut 6 bases from V and 8 bases from J, with 19 bases between. Germline V gives CDR1 MNHEY, CDR2 SVGAGI. CDR3 sequence reads: CASSQRRAGGEAFF. CDR3 in DNA: TGTGCCAGCAGCCAAAGAAGGGCGGGAGGGGAAGCTTTCTTT.

The CDR3 DNA reads TGTGCCAGCAGCTTGGAAGGGACAGGTGGACATAATTCACCCCTCCACTTT. Amino acid sequence: CASSLEGTGGHNSPLHF. The chain links TRBV5-6 to TRBJ1-6; 8 bases agree with TRBD1. J gave up 5 bases and V 0 bases, and 7 bases lay outside the gene matches. This CDR3 has 17 residues. Germline CDR1 is SGHDT and CDR2 is YYEEEE. The variable domain in full, with the rest retrieved from reference TRBV5-6 and TRBJ1-6, is DAGVTQSPTHLIKTRGQQVTLRCSPKSGHDTVSWYQQALGQGPQFIFQYYEEEERQRGNFPDRFSGHQFPNYSSELNVNALLLGDSALYLCASSLEGTGGHNSPLHFGNGTRLTVT.

The V gene is TRBV7-9, the J gene TRBJ1-1, with D unresolved. The CDR3 runs to 12 residues. V lost 5 bases and J lost 4, with 8 bases in between. CDR1 and CDR2 from the germline V gene are SEHNR and FQNEAQ (reference sequence). The CDR3 here is CASSPLTTEAFF. For the CDR3, the DNA is TGTGCCAGCAGCCCTCTAACCACTGAAGCTTTCTTT.

V is TRBV7-3 and J is TRBJ2-3; a possible D gene is TRBD1 (7 bases). The germline V gene encodes CDR1 SGHTA and CDR2 FQGTGA. Trimming took off 5 bases at V and 6 bases at J, with 9 bases between the two ends. The CDR3 consists of 12 residues. Written as DNA, the CDR3 is TGTGCCAGCAGCCCAGGGGGGGATACGCAGTATTTT. This gives the protein CASSPGGDTQYF.

The V gene is TRBV9, the J gene TRBJ1-3, with D unresolved. V shed 0 bases and J shed 5 bases, with 9 bases lying between them. The CDR3 is made up of 14 amino acids. CDR1 and CDR2 (germline): SGDLS, YYNGEE. CDR3 sequence: CASSVESGRNTIYF. The CDR3 coding sequence is TGTGCCAGCAGCGTAGAGTCGGGTAGAAACACCATATATTTT.

The sample holds a few counts of this clone. The CDR3 nucleotides are TGTGCCAGCAGCTCTCCCGCCGGGGAGCTGTTTTTT. Translating it yields CASSSPAGELFF. The chain joins TRBV7-9 to TRBJ2-2; D is ambiguous. Germline CDR1 is SEHNR and CDR2 is FQNEAQ (reference sequence). This CDR3 has 12 amino acids. With 4 bases removed from V and 6 bases from J, the gap between germline ends came to 6 bases.

The rearrangement joins TRBV9 to TRBJ2-5; 7 bases fit TRBD1. Germline V gene sequence: CDR1 SGDLS, CDR2 YYNGEE. The CDR3 runs to 15 residues. Trimming at V came to 0 bases and at J to 4 bases, leaving 6 bases not matched to a gene. The CDR3 nucleotides are TGTGCCAGCAGCGTAGCCCGGGACAGTGGAGAGACCCAGTACTTC. Protein sequence: CASSVARDSGETQYF.

This chain joins TRBV27 and TRBJ1-5; TRBD1 might be the D (6 bases). V was shortened by 5 bases and J by 7 bases, with 27 bases between the two germline ends. CDR1 and CDR2 from the germline V gene are MNHEY and SMNVEV (reference sequence). The CDR3 has 18 residues. CDR3 sequence: CASSPEDFYVWGRQPQHF. The CDR3 coding sequence is TGTGCCAGCAGTCCGGAGGATTTTTACGTGTGGGGGCGGCAGCCCCAGCATTTT.

In this sample, this clone turned up once. The chain couples TRBV2 to TRBJ2-1; D is perhaps TRBD2 (6 bases). This CDR3 has 13 residues. Germline V gene lookup returns CDR1 SNHLY and CDR2 FYNNEI. Trimming cost V 7 bases and J 4 bases, with 11 bases left between them. Written as DNA, the CDR3 is TGTGCCAGCATTGGGCGGGAATACAATGAGCAGTTCTTC. As protein: CASIGREYNEQFF.

The rearrangement uses TRBV2 and TRBJ1-5, with 7 bases aligning to TRBD1. V lost 7 bases to trimming and J lost 0 bases; unmatched junction nucleotides: 9. The CDR3 extends over 16 amino acids. CDR1 and CDR2 from the germline V gene are SNHLY and FYNNEI. CDR3 nucleotides: TGTGCCAGCAATCCCCTGGGACAGTATAGCAATCAGCCCCAGCATTTT. Protein product: CASNPLGQYSNQPQHF.

V is TRBV29-1 and J is TRBJ1-1, with 8 bases identical to TRBD1. V gave up 7 bases and J gave up 5 bases; unmatched junction bases: 6. This CDR3 is 12 amino acids long. Germline loops: CDR1 SQVTM, CDR2 ANQGSEA. The DNA for the CDR3 is TGCAGCGCTCCATGGACAGGGACTGAAGCTTTCTTT. Amino acid sequence: CSAPWTGTEAFF.

J is TRBJ1-5 and V is TRBV5-4; D gene ambiguous. V gave up 0 bases and J gave up 1 base, with 11 bases separating them. CDR1 SGHNT and CDR2 YYREEE come from the germline V gene (reference sequence). The CDR3 is 16 residues long. This chain's CDR3 is CASSLDPGSSNQPQHF. In DNA, the CDR3 is TGTGCCAGCAGCTTGGATCCAGGCTCAAGCAATCAGCCCCAGCATTTT.

V usage is TRBV5-6 and J usage is TRBJ1-1; 8 positions agree with TRBD1. Trimming removed 2 bases from V and 1 base from J; junction bases left unmatched: 1. The CDR3 runs to 14 residues. Germline CDR1 reads SGHDT; CDR2 reads YYEEEE. The CDR3 spells CASSFGQGNTEAFF. CDR3 bases: TGTGCCAGCAGCTTCGGACAGGGGAACACTGAAGCTTTCTTT. Using reference TRBV5-6 and TRBJ1-1 for the parts outside the CDR3, the full variable domain is DAGVTQSPTHLIKTRGQQVTLRCSPKSGHDTVSWYQQALGQGPQFIFQYYEEEERQRGNFPDRFSGHQFPNYSSELNVNALLLGDSALYLCASSFGQGNTEAFFGQGTRLTVV.

A single count supports this clone. The chain joins TRBV11-1 to TRBJ2-3; no clear D gene. Germline V lookup: CDR1 SGHAT, CDR2 FQDESV (reference sequence). This CDR3 has 14 residues. Trimming removed 3 bases at V and 2 bases at J, with 9 bases between. Written as DNA, the CDR3 is TGTGCCAGCAGCTTCCTGCGAGCCACAGATACGCAGTATTTT. Protein: CASSFLRATDTQYF.

About this clone itself: Other nucleotide sequences in the sample specify the same CDR3. V and J are TRBV7-3 and TRBJ1-1; the D gene is possibly TRBD1 (6 bases). The CDR3 sequence is 13 residues long. CDR1 and CDR2 from the germline V gene are SGHTA and FQGTGA. Trimming left V 5 bases short and J 4 bases short, with 11 bases between. CDR3 sequence: CASSLQGPTEAFF. As DNA, the CDR3 is TGTGCCAGCAGCCTACAGGGCCCCACTGAAGCTTTCTTT.

The rearrangement joins TRBV5-5 to TRBJ1-2; possibly TRBD1 for D (6 bases). Germline V gives CDR1 SGHKS, CDR2 YYEKEE (reference sequence). With 0 bases removed from V and 5 bases from J, the gap between germline ends came to 17 bases. This CDR3 region has 16 residues. CDR3 region: CASSLAIGGSPYGYTF. The DNA for the CDR3 is TGTGCCAGCAGCTTGGCAATTGGGGGCAGTCCTTATGGCTACACCTTC.